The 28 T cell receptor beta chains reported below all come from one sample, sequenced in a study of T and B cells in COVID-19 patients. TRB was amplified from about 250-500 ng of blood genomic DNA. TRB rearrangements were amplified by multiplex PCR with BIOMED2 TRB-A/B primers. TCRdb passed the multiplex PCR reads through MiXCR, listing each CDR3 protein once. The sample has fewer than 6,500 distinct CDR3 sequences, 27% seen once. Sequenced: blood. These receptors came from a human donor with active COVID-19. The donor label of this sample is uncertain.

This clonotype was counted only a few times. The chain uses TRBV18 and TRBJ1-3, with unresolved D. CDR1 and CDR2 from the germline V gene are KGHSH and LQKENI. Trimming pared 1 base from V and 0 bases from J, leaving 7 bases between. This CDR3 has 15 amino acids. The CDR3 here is CASSPQSSSGNTIYF. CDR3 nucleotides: TGTGCCAGCTCACCACAGTCCTCCTCTGGAAACACCATATATTTT. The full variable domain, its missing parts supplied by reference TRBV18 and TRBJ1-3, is NAGVMQNPRHLVRRRGQEARLRCSPMKGHSHVYWYRQLPEEGLKFMVYLQKENIIDESGMPKERFSAEFPKEGPSILRIQQVVRGDSAAYFCASSPQSSSGNTIYFGEGSWLTVV.

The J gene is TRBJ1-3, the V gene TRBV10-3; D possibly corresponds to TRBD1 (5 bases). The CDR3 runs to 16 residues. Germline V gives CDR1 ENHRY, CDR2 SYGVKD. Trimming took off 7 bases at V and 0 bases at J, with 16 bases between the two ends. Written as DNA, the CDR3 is TGTGCCATCAACTCCGGGGACGTACTCTCTGGAAACACCATATATTTT. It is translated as CAINSGDVLSGNTIYF.

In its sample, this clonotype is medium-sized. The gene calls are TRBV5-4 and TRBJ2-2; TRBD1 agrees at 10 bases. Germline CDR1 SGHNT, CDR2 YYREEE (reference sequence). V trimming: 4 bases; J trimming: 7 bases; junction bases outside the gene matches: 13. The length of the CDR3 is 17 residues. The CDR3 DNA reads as TGTGCCAGCAGCACGGACAGGGGGAATGGTTTCGGCGGGGAGCTGTTTTTT. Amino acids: CASSTDRGNGFGGELFF.

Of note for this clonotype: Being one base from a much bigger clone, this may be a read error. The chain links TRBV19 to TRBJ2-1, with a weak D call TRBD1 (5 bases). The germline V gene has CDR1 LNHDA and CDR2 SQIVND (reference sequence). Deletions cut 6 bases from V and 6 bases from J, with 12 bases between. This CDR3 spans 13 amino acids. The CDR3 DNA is TGTGCCAGTAGCCAGCGAAGGGGCAATGAGCAGTTCTTC. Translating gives CASSQRRGNEQFF.

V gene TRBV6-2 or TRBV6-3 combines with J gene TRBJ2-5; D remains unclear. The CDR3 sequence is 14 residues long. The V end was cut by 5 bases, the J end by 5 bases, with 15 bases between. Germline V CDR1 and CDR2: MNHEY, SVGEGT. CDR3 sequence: CASSRWTTEETQYF. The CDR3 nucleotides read TGTGCCAGCAGTAGGTGGACCACGGAGGAGACCCAGTACTTC.

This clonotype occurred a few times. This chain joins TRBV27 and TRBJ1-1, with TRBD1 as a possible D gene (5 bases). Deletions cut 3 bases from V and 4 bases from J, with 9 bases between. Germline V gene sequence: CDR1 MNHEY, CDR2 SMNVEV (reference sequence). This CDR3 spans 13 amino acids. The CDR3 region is CASSFPGGTEAFF. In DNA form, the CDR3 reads TGTGCCAGCAGTTTCCCCGGGGGCACTGAAGCTTTCTTT.

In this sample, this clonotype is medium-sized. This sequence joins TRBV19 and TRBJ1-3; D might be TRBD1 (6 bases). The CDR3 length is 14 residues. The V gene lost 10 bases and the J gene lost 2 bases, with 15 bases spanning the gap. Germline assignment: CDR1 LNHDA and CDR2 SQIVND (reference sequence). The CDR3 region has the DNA TGTGCCATCTCGACAGGAGCACCTGGAAACACCATATATTTT. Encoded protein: CAISTGAPGNTIYF.

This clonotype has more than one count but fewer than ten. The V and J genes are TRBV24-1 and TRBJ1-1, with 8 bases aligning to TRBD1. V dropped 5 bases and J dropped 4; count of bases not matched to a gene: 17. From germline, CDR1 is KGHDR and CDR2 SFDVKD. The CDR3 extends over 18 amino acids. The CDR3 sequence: CATSVKQQGVGRSTEAFF. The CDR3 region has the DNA TGTGCCACCAGTGTCAAACAACAGGGGGTGGGCAGAAGCACTGAAGCTTTCTTT.

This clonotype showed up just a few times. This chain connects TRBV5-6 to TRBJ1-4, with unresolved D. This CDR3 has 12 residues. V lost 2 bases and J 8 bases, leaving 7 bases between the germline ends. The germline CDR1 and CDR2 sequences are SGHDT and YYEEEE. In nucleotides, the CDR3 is TGTGCCAGCAGCTTCGGGTTAGAAAAACTGTTTTTT. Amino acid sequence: CASSFGLEKLFF.

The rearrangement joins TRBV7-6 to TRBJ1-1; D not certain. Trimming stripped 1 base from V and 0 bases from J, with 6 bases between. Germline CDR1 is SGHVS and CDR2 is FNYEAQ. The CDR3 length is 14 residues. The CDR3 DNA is TGTGCCAGCAGCTTAGGGACGGTGAACACTGAAGCTTTCTTT. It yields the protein CASSLGTVNTEAFF.

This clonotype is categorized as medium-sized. The CDR3 DNA follows: TGTGCCAGCAGCTTTGGCCTTAACTACGAGCAGTACTTC. Translating it yields CASSFGLNYEQYF. The chain joins TRBV5-4 to TRBJ2-7; D unclear. The germline gives CDR1 SGHNT, CDR2 YYREEE (reference sequence). This CDR3 has 13 amino acids. Trimming took off 2 bases at V and 3 bases at J, with 9 bases between the two ends.

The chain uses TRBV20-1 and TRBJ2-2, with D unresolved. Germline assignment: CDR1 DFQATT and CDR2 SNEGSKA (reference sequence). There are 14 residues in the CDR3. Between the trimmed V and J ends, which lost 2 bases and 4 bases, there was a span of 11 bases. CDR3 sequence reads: CSARRLLSTGELFF. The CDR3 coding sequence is TGCAGTGCTAGAAGGCTATTGAGCACCGGGGAGCTGTTTTTT.

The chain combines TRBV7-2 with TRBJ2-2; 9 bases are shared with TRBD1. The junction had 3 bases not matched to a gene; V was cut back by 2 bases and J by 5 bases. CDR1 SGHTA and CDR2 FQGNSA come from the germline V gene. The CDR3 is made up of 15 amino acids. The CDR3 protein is CASSLSGTGTGELFF. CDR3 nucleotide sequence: TGTGCCAGCAGCTTATCAGGGACAGGGACCGGGGAGCTGTTTTTT.

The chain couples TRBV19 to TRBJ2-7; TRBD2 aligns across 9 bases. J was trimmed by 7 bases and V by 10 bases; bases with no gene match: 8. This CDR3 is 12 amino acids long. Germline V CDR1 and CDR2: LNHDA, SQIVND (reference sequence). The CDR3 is CATGGRAGEQYF. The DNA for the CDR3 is TGTGCCACCGGCGGGAGGGCCGGAGAGCAGTACTTC.

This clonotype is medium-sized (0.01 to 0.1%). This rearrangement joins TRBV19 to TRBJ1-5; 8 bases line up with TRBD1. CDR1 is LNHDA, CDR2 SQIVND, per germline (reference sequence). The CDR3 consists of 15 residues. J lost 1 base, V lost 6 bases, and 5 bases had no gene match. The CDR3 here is CASRGTGLSNQPQHF. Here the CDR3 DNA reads TGTGCCAGTAGGGGGACAGGACTAAGCAATCAGCCCCAGCATTTT.

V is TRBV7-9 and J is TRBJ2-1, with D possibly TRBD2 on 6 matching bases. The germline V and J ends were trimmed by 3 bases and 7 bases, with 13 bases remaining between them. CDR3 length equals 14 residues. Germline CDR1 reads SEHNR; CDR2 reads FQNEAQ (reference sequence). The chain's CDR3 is CASSFTGDANEQFF. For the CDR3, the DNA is TGTGCCAGCAGCTTTACGGGAGATGCAAATGAGCAGTTCTTC. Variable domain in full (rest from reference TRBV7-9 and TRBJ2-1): DTGVSQNPRHKITKRGQNVTFRCDPISEHNRLYWYRQTLGQGPEFLTYFQNEAQLEKSRLLSDRFSAERPKGSFSTLEIQRTEQGDSAMYLCASSFTGDANEQFFGPGTRLTVL.

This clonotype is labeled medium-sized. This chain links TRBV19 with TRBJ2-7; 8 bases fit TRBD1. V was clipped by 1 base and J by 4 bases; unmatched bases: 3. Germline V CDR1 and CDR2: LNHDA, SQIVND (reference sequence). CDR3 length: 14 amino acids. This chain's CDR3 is CASSIGTGSYEQYF. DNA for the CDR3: TGTGCCAGTAGTATAGGGACAGGGTCATACGAGCAGTACTTC.

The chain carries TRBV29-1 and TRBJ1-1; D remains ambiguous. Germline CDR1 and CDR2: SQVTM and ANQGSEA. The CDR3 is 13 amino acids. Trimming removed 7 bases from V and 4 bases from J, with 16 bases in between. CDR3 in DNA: TGCAGCGGGATGAAGGACCTTTCCACTGAAGCTTTCTTT. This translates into CSGMKDLSTEAFF. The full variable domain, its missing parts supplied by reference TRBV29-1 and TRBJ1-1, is SAVISQKPSRDICQRGTSLTIQCQVDSQVTMMFWYRQQPGQSLTLIATANQGSEATYESGFVIDKFPISRPNLTFSTLTVSNMSPEDSSIYLCSGMKDLSTEAFFGQGTRLTVV.

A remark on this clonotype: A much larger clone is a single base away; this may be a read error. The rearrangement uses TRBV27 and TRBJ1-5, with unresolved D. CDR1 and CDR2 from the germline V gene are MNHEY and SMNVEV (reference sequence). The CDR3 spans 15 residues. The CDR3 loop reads CASSLSGFMNQPHHF. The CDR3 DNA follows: TGTGCCAGCAGTTTATCGGGCTTTATGAATCAGCCCCATCATTTT.

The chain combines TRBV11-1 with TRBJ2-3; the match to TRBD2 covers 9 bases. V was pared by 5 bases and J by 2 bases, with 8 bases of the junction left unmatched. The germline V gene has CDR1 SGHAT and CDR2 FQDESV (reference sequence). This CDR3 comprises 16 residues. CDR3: CASSHTRTSATDTQYF. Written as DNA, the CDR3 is TGTGCCAGCAGCCATACGCGGACTAGCGCCACAGATACGCAGTATTTT.

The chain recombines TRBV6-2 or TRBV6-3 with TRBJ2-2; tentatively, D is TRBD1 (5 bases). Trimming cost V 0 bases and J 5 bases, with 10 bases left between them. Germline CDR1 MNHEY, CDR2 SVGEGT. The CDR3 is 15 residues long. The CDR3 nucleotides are TGTGCCAGCAGTTACTCGCGACAGACTACCGGGGAGCTGTTTTTT. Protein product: CASSYSRQTTGELFF.

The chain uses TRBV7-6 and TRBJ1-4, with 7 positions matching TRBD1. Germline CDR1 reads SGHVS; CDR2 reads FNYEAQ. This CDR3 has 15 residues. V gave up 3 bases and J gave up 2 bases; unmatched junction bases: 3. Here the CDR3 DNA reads TGTGCCAGCAGCTTTACGACAGGGACTAATGAAAAACTGTTTTTT. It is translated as CASSFTTGTNEKLFF.

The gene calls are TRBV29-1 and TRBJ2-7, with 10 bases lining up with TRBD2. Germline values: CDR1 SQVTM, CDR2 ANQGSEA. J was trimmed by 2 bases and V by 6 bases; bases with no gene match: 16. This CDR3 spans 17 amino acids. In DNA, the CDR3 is TGCAGCGTAAGACAGACTAGCGGGCGTCAGTCCCCCTACGAGCAGTACTTC. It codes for CSVRQTSGRQSPYEQYF.

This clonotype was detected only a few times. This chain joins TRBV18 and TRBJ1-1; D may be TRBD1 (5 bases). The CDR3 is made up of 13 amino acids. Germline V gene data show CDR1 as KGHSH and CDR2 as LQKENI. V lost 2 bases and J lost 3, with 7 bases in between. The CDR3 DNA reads TGTGCCAGCTCACCAGTAGGGGACACTGAAGCTTTCTTT. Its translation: CASSPVGDTEAFF.

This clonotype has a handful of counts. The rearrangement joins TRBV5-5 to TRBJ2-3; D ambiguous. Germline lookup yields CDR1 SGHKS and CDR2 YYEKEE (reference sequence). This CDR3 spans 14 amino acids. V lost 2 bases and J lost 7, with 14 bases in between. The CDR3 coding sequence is TGTGCCAGCAGCTTCGGTGGGCATTCAAATACGCAGTATTTT. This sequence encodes CASSFGGHSNTQYF.

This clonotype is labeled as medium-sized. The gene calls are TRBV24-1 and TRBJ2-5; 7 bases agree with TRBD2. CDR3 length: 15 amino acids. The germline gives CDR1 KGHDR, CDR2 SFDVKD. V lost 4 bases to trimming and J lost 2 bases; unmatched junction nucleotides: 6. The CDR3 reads CATSDPRRGQETQYF. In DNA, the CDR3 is TGTGCCACCAGTGACCCTCGGCGGGGGCAAGAGACCCAGTACTTC.

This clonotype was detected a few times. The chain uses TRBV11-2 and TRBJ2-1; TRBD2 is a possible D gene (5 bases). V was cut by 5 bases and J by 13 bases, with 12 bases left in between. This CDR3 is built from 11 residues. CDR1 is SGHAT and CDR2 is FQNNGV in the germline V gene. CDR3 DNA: TGTGCCAGCAGCCCAGCGGCTAGCCAGTTCTTC. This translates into CASSPAASQFF.

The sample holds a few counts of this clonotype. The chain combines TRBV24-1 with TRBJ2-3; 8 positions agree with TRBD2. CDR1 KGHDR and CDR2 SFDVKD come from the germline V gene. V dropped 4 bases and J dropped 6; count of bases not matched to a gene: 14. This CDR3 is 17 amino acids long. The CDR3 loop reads CATSEGDAGGRRDTQYF. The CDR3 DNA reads TGTGCCACCAGTGAGGGAGATGCGGGGGGCCGTAGGGATACGCAGTATTTT.